These 8 T cell receptor beta chains share one sample of origin, sequenced in a study of OX40 agonist ivuxolimab in advanced cancers. Library creation used the immunoSEQ multiplex PCR assay. TCRdb provides this immuneACCESS table in a form limited to in-frame rearrangements. Some clones are lacking; in checked studies, under half of them reflect an unresolved V gene, and why the rest are absent is not known. This sample holds around 66,000 clones; 80% to 85% were observed only once. The top ten clones comprise 4.4% of the sample. Material: CD4+ or CD8+ T cells sorted from blood, obtained in a trial of the OX40 agonist ivuxolimab. The receptors here all came from an adult with an advanced solid tumor such as melanoma, head and neck, liver or kidney cancer.

J is TRBJ2-5 and V is TRBV7-2, with 7 nucleotides matching TRBD1. Germline CDR1 and CDR2: SGHTA and FQGNSA. The CDR3 has 15 amino acids. The V and J ends lost 5 bases and 2 bases, in that order; junction bases with no gene match: 8. In DNA, the CDR3 is TGTGCCAGCAGCAAATCATGGGGACAGCAAGAGACCCAGTACTTC. Residues: CASSKSWGQQETQYF.

This rearrangement joins TRBV7-2 to TRBJ2-2; 8 nucleotides line up with TRBD1. V was pared by 2 bases and J by 5 bases, with 13 bases of the junction left unmatched. The CDR3 is made up of 18 amino acids. In germline, CDR1 is SGHTA, CDR2 FQGNSA. The CDR3 DNA is TGTGCCAGCAGCTTATCCTCAGGGGGCGCGGTCGTAACCGGGGAGCTGTTTTTT. Translating it yields CASSLSSGGAVVTGELFF.

The J gene is TRBJ2-2, the V gene TRBV19; D gene uncertain. The CDR3 is 14 amino acids. V lost 7 bases, J lost 5 bases, and 14 bases lay in between. The germline V gene encodes CDR1 LNHDA and CDR2 SQIVND (reference sequence). This CDR3 is CASTFLSGTGELFF. CDR3 DNA: TGTGCCAGTACCTTCTTGTCGGGTACCGGGGAGCTGTTTTTT.

This chain connects TRBV29-1 to TRBJ2-7; D possibly matches TRBD1 or TRBD2 (11 bases each). V was trimmed by 7 bases and J by 3 bases, leaving 28 bases between them. The CDR3 runs to 17 residues. CDR1 SQVTM and CDR2 ANQGSEA come from the germline V gene. The CDR3 region is CSARTGGALAGGYEQYF. The CDR3 DNA reads TGCAGCGCACGGACAGGGGGCGCCCTAGCGGGGGGCTACGAGCAGTACTTC.

CDR3 protein: CASSPQTGPYEQYF. As DNA, the CDR3 is TGCGCCAGCAGCCCCCAGACAGGGCCCTACGAGCAGTACTTC. The chain recombines TRBV4-3 with TRBJ2-7; 7 nucleotides agree with TRBD1. CDR1 is LGHNA and CDR2 is YSLEER in the germline V gene. After removal of 4 bases from V and 2 bases from J, the junction contained 5 bases not matched to a gene. The CDR3 spans 14 residues.

The V call is TRBV5-1, the J call TRBJ2-5; tentative D call: TRBD2 (6 bases). The ends were cut back, 3 bases at V and 3 bases at J, with 15 bases in the middle. CDR1 SGHRS and CDR2 YFSETQ come from the germline V gene. The length of the CDR3 is 15 residues. The CDR3 region is CASSSPGLGKETQYF. The CDR3 nucleotides are TGCGCCAGCAGCTCTCCGGGACTTGGAAAAGAGACCCAGTACTTC.

The chain employs TRBV11-2 and TRBJ1-6; D remains unclear. CDR1 is SGHAT, CDR2 FQNNGV, per germline. This CDR3 spans 17 amino acids. The V end was cut by 0 bases, the J end by 3 bases, with 12 bases between. Written as DNA, the CDR3 is TGTGCCAGCAGCTTAGAGCTTGAGAGTAGCTATAATTCACCCCTCCACTTT. Translation: CASSLELESSYNSPLHF. Full variable domain (outside the CDR3, taken from reference TRBV11-2 and TRBJ1-6): EAGVAQSPRYKIIEKRQSVAFWCNPISGHATLYWYQQILGQGPKLLIQFQNNGVVDDSQLPKDRFSAERLKGVDSTLKIQPAKLEDSAVYLCASSLELESSYNSPLHFGNGTRLTVT.

V usage is TRBV19 and J usage is TRBJ2-1; 11 bases line up with TRBD2. The CDR3 consists of 18 residues. CDR1 is LNHDA, CDR2 SQIVND, per germline (reference sequence). Losses at the gene ends were 6 bases for V and 1 base for J; bases not matched to a gene: 11. CDR3 sequence (DNA): TGTGCCAGTAGCAAGACTAGCGGGGCTCACAGTTCCTACAATGAGCAGTTCTTC. Protein product: CASSKTSGAHSSYNEQFF.